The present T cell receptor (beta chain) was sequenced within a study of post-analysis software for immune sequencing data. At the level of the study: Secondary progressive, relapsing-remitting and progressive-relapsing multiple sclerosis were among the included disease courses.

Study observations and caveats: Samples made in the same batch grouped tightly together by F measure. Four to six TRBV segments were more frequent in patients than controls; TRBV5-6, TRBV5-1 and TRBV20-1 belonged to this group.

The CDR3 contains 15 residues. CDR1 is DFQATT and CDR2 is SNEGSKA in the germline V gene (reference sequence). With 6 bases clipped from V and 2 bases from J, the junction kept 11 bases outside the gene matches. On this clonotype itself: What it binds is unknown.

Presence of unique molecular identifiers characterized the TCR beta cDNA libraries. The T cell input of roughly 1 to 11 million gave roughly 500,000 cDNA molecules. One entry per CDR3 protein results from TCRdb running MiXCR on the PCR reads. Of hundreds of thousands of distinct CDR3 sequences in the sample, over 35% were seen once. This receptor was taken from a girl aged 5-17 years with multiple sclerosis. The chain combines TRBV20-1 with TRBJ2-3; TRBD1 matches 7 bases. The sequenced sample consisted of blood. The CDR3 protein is CSATEAGQDTDTQYF. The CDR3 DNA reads TGCAGTGCCACGGAGGCTGGACAGGACACAGATACGCAGTATTTT.